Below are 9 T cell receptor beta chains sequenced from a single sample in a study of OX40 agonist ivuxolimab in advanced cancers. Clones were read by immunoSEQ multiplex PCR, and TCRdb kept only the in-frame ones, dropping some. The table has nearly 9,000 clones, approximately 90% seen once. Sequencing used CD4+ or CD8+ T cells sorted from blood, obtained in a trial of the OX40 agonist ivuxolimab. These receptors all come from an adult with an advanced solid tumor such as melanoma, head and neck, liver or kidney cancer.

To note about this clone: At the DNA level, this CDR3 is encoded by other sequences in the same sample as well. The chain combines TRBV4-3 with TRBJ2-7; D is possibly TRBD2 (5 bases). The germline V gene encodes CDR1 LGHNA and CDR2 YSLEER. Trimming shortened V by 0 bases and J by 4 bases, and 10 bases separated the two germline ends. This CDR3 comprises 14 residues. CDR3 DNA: TGCGCCAGCAGCCAAGATCTAGGCGGGTACGAGCAGTACTTC. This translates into CASSQDLGGYEQYF.

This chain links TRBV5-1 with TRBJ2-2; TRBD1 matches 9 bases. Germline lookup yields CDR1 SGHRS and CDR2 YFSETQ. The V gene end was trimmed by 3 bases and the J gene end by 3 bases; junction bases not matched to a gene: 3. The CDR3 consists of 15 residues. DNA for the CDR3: TGCGCCAGCAGCTCGCGGACAGGGGACACCGGGGAGCTGTTTTTT. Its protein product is CASSSRTGDTGELFF.

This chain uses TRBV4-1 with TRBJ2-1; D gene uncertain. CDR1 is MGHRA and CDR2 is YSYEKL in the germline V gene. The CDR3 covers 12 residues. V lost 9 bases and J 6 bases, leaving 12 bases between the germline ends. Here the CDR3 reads CASTDGSNEQFF. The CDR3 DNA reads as TGCGCCAGTACCGACGGATCCAATGAGCAGTTCTTC.

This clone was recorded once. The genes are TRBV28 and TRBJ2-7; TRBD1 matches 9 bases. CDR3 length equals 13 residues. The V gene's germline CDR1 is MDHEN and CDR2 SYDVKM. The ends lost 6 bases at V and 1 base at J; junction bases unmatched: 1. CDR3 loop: CASRDRGSYEQYF. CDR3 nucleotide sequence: TGTGCCAGCAGGGACAGGGGTTCCTACGAGCAGTACTTC.

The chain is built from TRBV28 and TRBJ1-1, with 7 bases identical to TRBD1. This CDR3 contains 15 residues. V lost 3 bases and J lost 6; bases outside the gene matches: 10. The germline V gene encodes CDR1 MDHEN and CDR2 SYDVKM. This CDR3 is CASSFQPGTDPEAFF. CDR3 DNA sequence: TGTGCCAGCAGTTTTCAACCCGGGACAGACCCTGAAGCTTTCTTT.

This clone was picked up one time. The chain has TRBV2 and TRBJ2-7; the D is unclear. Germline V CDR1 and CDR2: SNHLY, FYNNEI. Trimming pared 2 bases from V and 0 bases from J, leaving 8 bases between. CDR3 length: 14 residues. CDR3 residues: CASSERFSSYEQYF. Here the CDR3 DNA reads TGTGCCAGCAGTGAAAGGTTCAGCTCCTACGAGCAGTACTTC.

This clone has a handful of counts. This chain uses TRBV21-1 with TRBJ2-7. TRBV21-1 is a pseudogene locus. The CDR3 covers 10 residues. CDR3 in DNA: TGTGCCAGGCCCTTCTACGAGCAGTACTTC. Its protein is CARPFYEQYF.

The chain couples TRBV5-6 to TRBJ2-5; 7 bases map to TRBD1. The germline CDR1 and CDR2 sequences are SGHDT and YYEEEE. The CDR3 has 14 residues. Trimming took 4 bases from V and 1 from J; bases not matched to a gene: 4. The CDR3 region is CASSDRDSQETQYF. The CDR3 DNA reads TGTGCCAGCAGCGACCGGGACAGCCAAGAGACCCAGTACTTC. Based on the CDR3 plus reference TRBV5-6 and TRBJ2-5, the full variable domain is DAGVTQSPTHLIKTRGQQVTLRCSPKSGHDTVSWYQQALGQGPQFIFQYYEEEERQRGNFPDRFSGHQFPNYSSELNVNALLLGDSALYLCASSDRDSQETQYFGPGTRLLVL.

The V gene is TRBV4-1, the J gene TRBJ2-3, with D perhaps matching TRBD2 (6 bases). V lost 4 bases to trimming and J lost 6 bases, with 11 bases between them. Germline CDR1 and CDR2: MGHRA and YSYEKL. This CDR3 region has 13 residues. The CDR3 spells CASSLGGVDTQYF. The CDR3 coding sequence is TGCGCCAGCAGCCTCGGAGGGGTGGATACGCAGTATTTT.